Each of the 5 T cell receptor beta chains below was sequenced from the same sample in a study of blood T cell repertoires in COVID-19. Assay used: immunoSEQ multiplex PCR; TCRdb lists only in-frame clones, some missing. The data contain tens of thousands of clones, roughly 90% of them singletons. Sequencing used peripheral blood. Source of these receptors: a middle-aged man with acute or convalescent COVID-19.

V is TRBV11-2 and J is TRBJ2-1; D not resolved. Looked up from germline, CDR1 is SGHAT and CDR2 is FQNNGV. This CDR3 has 12 amino acids. Between the trimmed V and J ends, which lost 11 bases and 4 bases, there was a span of 12 bases. CDR3 bases: TGTGCCTCCCAGGCGCAATACAATGAGCAGTTCTTC. This gives the protein CASQAQYNEQFF.

The chain is built from TRBV2 and TRBJ1-6; 7 nucleotides agree with TRBD1. The CDR3 totals 15 residues. Germline V lookup: CDR1 SNHLY, CDR2 FYNNEI. The V and J ends lost 6 bases and 5 bases, in that order; junction bases with no gene match: 7. CDR3 nucleotides: TGTGCCAGCAGACAGGGGACGGTCCATAATTCACCCCTCCACTTT. The encoded protein is CASRQGTVHNSPLHF.

As concerns this clone: A read error may produce the germline difference seen at one junction end. V and J are TRBV7-7 and TRBJ2-5; TRBD1 matches 11 bases. The CDR3 consists of 16 residues. Germline lookup yields CDR1 SSHAT and CDR2 FNYEAQ (reference sequence). DNA for the CDR3: TGTGCTAGCAGCCGGGGGACAGGGGGTAGCCAAGAGACCCAGTACTTC. Translation: CASSRGTGGSQETQYF.

The chain employs TRBV19 and TRBJ1-1; 9 bases line up with TRBD1. CDR3 size: 17 residues. V trimming: 4 bases; J trimming: 2 bases; junction bases outside the gene matches: 11. Germline values: CDR1 LNHDA, CDR2 SQIVND (reference sequence). The CDR3, as DNA: TGTGCCAGTAGTAATCACAGGGGGCGTCGGGGTAACACTGAAGCTTTCTTT. This sequence encodes CASSNHRGRRGNTEAFF.

The chain links TRBV27 to TRBJ1-1; unclear D gene. Looked up from germline, CDR1 is MNHEY and CDR2 is SMNVEV (reference sequence). Deletions cut 6 bases from V and 4 bases from J, with 15 bases between. CDR3 length: 14 amino acids. The CDR3 nucleotides read TGTGCCAGCAGCCGATCTCGGAGGGTCACTGAAGCTTTCTTT. It specifies CASSRSRRVTEAFF.